This T cell receptor (beta chain) was sequenced during a study of cytomegalovirus exposure and HLA in healthy donors. The PCR employed 60 Vbeta primers together with 13 Jbeta primers. Assay: immunoSEQ multiplex PCR; the TCRdb copy retains only in-frame clones and omits some. The sample carries some 200,000 clones, about three quarters recorded once. Germline-derived CDR1 and CDR2 are SGHTA and FQGNSA. V dropped 4 bases and J dropped 4; count of bases not matched to a gene: 8. This CDR3 has 15 amino acids. The chain uses TRBV7-2 and TRBJ2-3; 7 bases are a match to TRBD1. The sample taken for sequencing was PBMCs. The sequence derives from a man between 40 and 49 years old in good health and CMV-seronegative. The CDR3: CASSSPGQRADTQYF. CDR3 sequence (DNA): TGTGCCAGCAGCTCACCGGGACAGAGAGCAGATACGCAGTATTTT.